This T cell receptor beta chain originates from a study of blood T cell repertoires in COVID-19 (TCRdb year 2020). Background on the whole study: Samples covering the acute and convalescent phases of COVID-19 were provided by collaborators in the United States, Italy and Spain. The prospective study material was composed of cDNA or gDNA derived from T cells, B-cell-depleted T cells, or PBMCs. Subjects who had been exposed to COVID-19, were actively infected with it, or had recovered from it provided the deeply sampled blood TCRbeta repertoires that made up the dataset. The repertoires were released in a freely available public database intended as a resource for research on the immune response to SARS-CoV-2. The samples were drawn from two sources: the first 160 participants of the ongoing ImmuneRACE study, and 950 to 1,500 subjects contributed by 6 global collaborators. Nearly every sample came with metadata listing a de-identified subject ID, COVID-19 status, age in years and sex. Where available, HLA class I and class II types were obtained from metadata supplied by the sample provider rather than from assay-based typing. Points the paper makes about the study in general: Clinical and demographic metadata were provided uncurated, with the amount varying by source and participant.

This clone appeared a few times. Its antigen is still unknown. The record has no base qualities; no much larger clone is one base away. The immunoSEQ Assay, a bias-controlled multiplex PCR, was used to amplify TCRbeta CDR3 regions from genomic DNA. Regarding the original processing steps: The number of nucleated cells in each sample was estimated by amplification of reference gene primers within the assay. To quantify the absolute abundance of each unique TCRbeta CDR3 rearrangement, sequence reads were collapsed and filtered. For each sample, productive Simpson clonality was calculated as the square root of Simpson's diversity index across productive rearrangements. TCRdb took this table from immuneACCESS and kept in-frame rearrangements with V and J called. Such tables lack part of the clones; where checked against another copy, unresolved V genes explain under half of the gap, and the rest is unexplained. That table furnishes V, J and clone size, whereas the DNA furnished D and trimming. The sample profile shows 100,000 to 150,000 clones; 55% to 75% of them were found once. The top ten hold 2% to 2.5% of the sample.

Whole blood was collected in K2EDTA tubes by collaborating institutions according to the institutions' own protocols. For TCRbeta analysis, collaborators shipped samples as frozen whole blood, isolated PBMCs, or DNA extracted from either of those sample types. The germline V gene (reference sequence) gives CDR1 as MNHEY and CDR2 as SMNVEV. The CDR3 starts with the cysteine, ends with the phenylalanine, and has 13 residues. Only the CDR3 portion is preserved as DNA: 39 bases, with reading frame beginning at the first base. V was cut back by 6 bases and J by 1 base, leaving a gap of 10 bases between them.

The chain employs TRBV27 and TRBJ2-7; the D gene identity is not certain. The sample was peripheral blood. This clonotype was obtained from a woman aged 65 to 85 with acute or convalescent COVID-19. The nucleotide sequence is TGTGCCAGCAGACCGACACTTTCCTACGAGCAGTACTTC. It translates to CASRPTLSYEQYF.